Listed here are 13 T cell receptor beta chains from one sample, sequenced in a study of cytomegalovirus exposure and HLA in healthy donors. The primer mix had 60 Vbeta and 13 Jbeta primers. Repertoires were generated with immunoSEQ multiplex PCR, while TCRdb's copy carries only in-frame clones and drops some. The sample has about 180,000 clones, 65% to 80% seen once. Input material: PBMCs. These receptor sequences come from a woman in her twenties or thirties in good health and CMV-seropositive.

The chain couples TRBV6-5 to TRBJ1-1, with 9 bases matching TRBD1. CDR3 size: 13 residues. The J segment lost 4 bases and the V segment lost 6 bases, leaving 3 bases of the junction unmatched. Germline V gene lookup returns CDR1 MNHEY and CDR2 SVGAGI. The CDR3 DNA reads as TGTGCCAGCAGAGGACAGGGGAGCACTGAAGCTTTCTTT. Protein: CASRGQGSTEAFF.

J is TRBJ2-7 and V is TRBV30, with 11 bases fitting TRBD1. Per germline, CDR1 GTSNPN and CDR2 SVGIG (reference sequence). The CDR3 has 18 amino acids. V trimming: 8 bases; J trimming: 3 bases; junction bases outside the gene matches: 21. The CDR3 DNA sequence: TGTGCCCGCTCCGGGACAGGGGGTCTTTCTCGGGAAGTCTACGAGCAGTACTTC. Its translation: CARSGTGGLSREVYEQYF.

V usage is TRBV28 and J usage is TRBJ2-1, with D tentatively TRBD1 (5 bases). CDR1 MDHEN and CDR2 SYDVKM come from the germline V gene. The CDR3 has 15 amino acids. Trimming cost V 1 base and J 1 base, with 8 bases left between them. The DNA of the CDR3 is TGTGCCAGCAGTTTATATGCAGGGTCCTACAATGAGCAGTTCTTC. The encoded protein is CASSLYAGSYNEQFF. The full variable domain, in which reference TRBV28 and TRBJ2-1 provide the parts outside the CDR3, is DVKVTQSSRYLVKRTGEKVFLECVQDMDHENMFWYRQDPGLGLRLIYFSYDVKMKEKGDIPEGYSVSREKKERFSLILESASTNQTSMYLCASSLYAGSYNEQFFGPGTRLTVL.

This sequence joins TRBV4-2 and TRBJ2-1; 10 nucleotides match TRBD2. V shed 0 bases and J 4 bases; nucleotides not matched to a gene: 9. This CDR3 contains 18 residues. Germline V gene lookup returns CDR1 LGHNA and CDR2 YNFKEQ. CDR3 region: CASSQDTSGARAYNEQFF. CDR3 nucleotides: TGTGCCAGCAGCCAAGATACTAGCGGGGCCCGGGCTTACAATGAGCAGTTCTTC.

This rearrangement joins TRBV10-2 to TRBJ2-3; 10 bases match TRBD2. With V trimmed by 8 bases and J by 4 bases, 6 bases remained unmatched. CDR1 is WSHSY and CDR2 is SAAADI in the germline V gene. This CDR3 has 14 amino acids. The CDR3 reads CASRSGLAADTQYF. In DNA form, the CDR3 reads TGCGCCAGCCGATCCGGACTAGCGGCAGATACGCAGTATTTT.

This chain links TRBV9 with TRBJ1-1; 9 nucleotides align to TRBD1. CDR3 size: 16 residues. V was pared by 0 bases and J by 2 bases, with 5 bases of the junction left unmatched. Germline loops: CDR1 SGDLS, CDR2 YYNGEE. This chain's CDR3 is CASSVAGQGLNTEAFF. In DNA, the CDR3 is TGTGCCAGCAGCGTAGCCGGACAGGGGCTAAACACTGAAGCTTTCTTT. Full variable domain (remainder filled in from reference TRBV9 and TRBJ1-1): DSGVTQTPKHLITATGQRVTLRCSPRSGDLSVYWYQQSLDQGLQFLIQYYNGEERAKGNILERFSAQQFPDLHSELNLSSLELGDSALYFCASSVAGQGLNTEAFFGQGTRLTVV.

CDR3 DNA sequence: TGTGCCAGCACCCCGACGGGTTTAGGAACTGAAGCTTTCTTT. This codes for CASTPTGLGTEAFF. V is TRBV27 and J is TRBJ1-1; D is unclear. The germline V gene encodes CDR1 MNHEY and CDR2 SMNVEV (reference sequence). CDR3 length: 14 amino acids. V was cut by 7 bases and J by 5 bases, with 17 bases left in between.

This sequence joins TRBV6-5 and TRBJ1-5; D is perhaps TRBD1 (6 bases). Trimming shortened V by 6 bases and J by 4 bases, and 10 bases separated the two germline ends. The germline V gene encodes CDR1 MNHEY and CDR2 SVGAGI. The CDR3 loop spans 13 amino acids. CDR3 loop: CASRQGDNQPQHF. As DNA, the CDR3 is TGTGCCAGCAGACAGGGAGATAATCAGCCCCAGCATTTT.

The V call is TRBV28, the J call TRBJ2-7; 11 bases agree with TRBD2. The V segment lost 7 bases and the J segment 1 base; nucleotides outside the gene matches: 6. CDR1 is MDHEN, CDR2 SYDVKM, per germline. The CDR3 has 15 amino acids. The CDR3 loop reads CASTTLAGGSYEQYF. CDR3 nucleotide sequence: TGTGCCAGCACTACTCTAGCGGGGGGTTCCTACGAGCAGTACTTC.

This chain joins TRBV7-2 and TRBJ1-2, with D tentatively TRBD1 (6 bases). Trimming stripped 2 bases from V and 3 bases from J, with 10 bases between. CDR3 length equals 14 residues. Germline V gives CDR1 SGHTA, CDR2 FQGNSA. As DNA, the CDR3 is TGTGCCAGCAGCTTACAGGGGAGGGACTATGGCTACACCTTC. Translation gives CASSLQGRDYGYTF.

The V call is TRBV10-3, the J call TRBJ2-3; TRBD1 might be the D (6 bases). Germline V gene sequence: CDR1 ENHRY, CDR2 SYGVKD. The CDR3 extends over 14 amino acids. V shed 2 bases and J shed 2 bases, with 8 bases lying between them. CDR3 amino acids: CAISERDNTDTQYF. The CDR3 DNA reads TGTGCCATCAGTGAGAGGGACAACACAGATACGCAGTATTTT.

The chain carries TRBV18 and TRBJ1-5; 7 bases line up with TRBD1. The trim removed 6 bases at V and 5 bases at J, leaving 7 bases unmatched. Germline CDR1 and CDR2: KGHSH and LQKENI. The CDR3 covers 14 residues. The CDR3 region has the DNA TGTGCCAGCTCCGCAGGGGGGCTGGATCAGCCCCAGCATTTT. Amino acids: CASSAGGLDQPQHF.

The rearrangement uses TRBV5-4 and TRBJ2-5, with 7 bases that match TRBD2. CDR3 length: 12 amino acids. The germline gives CDR1 SGHNT, CDR2 YYREEE (reference sequence). J was trimmed by 1 base and V by 9 bases; bases with no gene match: 3. CDR3 coding DNA: TGTGCCACCGCGGGGGTCCAAGAGACCCAGTACTTC. This translates into CATAGVQETQYF. The whole variable domain, filled in from reference TRBV5-4 and TRBJ2-5, reads ETGVTQSPTHLIKTRGQQVTLRCSSQSGHNTVSWYQQALGQGPQFIFQYYREEENGRGNFPPRFSGLQFPNYSSELNVNALELDDSALYLCATAGVQETQYFGPGTRLLVL.